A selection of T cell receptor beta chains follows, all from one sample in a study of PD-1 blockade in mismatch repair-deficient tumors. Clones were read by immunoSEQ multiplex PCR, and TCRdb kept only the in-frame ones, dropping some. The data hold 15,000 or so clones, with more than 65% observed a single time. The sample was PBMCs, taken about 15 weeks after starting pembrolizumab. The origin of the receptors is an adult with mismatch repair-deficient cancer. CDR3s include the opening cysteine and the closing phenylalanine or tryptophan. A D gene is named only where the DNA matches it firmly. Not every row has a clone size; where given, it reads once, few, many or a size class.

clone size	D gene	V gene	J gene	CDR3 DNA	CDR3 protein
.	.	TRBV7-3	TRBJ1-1	TGTGCCAGCAGCTTGTCGACAATTAACACTGAAGCTTTCTTT	CASSLSTINTEAFF
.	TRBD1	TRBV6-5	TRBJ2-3	TGTGCCAGCAGTCGACAGGGGGGGAACACAGATACGCAGTATTTT	CASSRQGGNTDTQYF
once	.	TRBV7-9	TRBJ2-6	TGTGCCAGCAGTTCTGAGGGCCAGAGTCGCATGTGGGGGGCCAACGTCCTGACTTTC	CASSSEGQSRMWGANVLTF
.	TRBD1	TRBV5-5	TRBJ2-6	TGTGCCAGCAGCTTGGGTGACAGGGTCTCTGGGGCCAACGTCCTGACTTTC	CASSLGDRVSGANVLTF
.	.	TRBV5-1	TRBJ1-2	TGCGCCAGCAGCTACGGGACACGGGACTATGGCTACACCTTC	CASSYGTRDYGYTF
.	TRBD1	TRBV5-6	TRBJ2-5	TGTGCCAGCAGCTTGGGAGGGACAGGGAATAAGAAGACCCAGTACTTC	CASSLGGTGNKKTQYF
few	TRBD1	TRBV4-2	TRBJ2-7	TGTGCCAGCAGCCAAGATTGGGCGACAGGGGGCGACGAGCAGTACTTC	CASSQDWATGGDEQYF
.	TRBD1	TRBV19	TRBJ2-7	TGTGCCAGTAGTCCCACAGGGGTCTACGAGCAGTACTTC	CASSPTGVYEQYF
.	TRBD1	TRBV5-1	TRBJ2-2	TGCGCCAGCAGCCCGAGACAGGGGGCCACCGGGGAGCTGTTTTTT	CASSPRQGATGELFF
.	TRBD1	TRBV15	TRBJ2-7	TGTGCCACCAGCAGAGATCATTCGGGACAGGGGGTAACCGCGGGGTACTTC	CATSRDHSGQGVTAGYF
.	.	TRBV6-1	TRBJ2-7	TGTGCCAGCAGACAGGGTAAATGGTACGAGCAGTACTTC	CASRQGKWYEQYF
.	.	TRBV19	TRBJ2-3	TGTGCCAGTAGAACGGGACTGAGCACAGATACGCAGTATTTT	CASRTGLSTDTQYF
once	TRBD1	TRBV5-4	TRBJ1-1	TGTGCCAGCAGCTTGGTAGGGGGCGAAGCTTTCTTT	CASSLVGGEAFF
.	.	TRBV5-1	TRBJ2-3	TGCGCCAGCAGCTTTCATGGTTCGGGGTCAGATACGCAGTATTTT	CASSFHGSGSDTQYF
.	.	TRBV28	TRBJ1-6	TGTGCCAGCAGCCGGGGTATCGCCTATAATTCACCCCTCCACTTT	CASSRGIAYNSPLHF
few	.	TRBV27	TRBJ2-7	TGTGCCAGCAGGATGAAAGGGGCCAGCTCCTACGAGCAGTACTTC	CASRMKGASSYEQYF
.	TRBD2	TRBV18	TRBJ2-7	TGTGCCAGCTCCGGGACTAGCGACTCCTACGAGCAGTACTTC	CASSGTSDSYEQYF
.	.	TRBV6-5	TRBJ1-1	TGTGCCAGCAGTTACTTTGAGACATTGAACACTGAAGCTTTCTTT	CASSYFETLNTEAFF
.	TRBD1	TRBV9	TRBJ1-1	TGTGCCAGCAGCGTAGTACCCGAAACAGGGGCGCCTATGAACACTGAAGCTTTCTTT	CASSVVPETGAPMNTEAFF
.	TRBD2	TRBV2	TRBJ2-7	TGTGCCAGCAGTGCGGCGAGTAGCGGGAGAGTGCTATCGGACGAGCAGTACTTC	CASSAASSGRVLSDEQYF
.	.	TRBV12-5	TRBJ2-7	TGTGCTAGTGGTTTGGTACGAGAATCCTACGAGCAGTACTTC	CASGLVRESYEQYF
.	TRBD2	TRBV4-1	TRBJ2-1	TGCGCCAGCAGCCAAGTACTGGCGGGAGAGAGCAATGAGCAGTTCTTC	CASSQVLAGESNEQFF
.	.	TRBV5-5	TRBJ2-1	TGTGCCAGCAGCTTGGTACGGAGCTCCTACAATGAGCAGTTCTTC	CASSLVRSSYNEQFF
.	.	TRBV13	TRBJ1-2	TGTGCCAGCAGCCAGAAAAATTATGGCTACACCTTC	CASSQKNYGYTF